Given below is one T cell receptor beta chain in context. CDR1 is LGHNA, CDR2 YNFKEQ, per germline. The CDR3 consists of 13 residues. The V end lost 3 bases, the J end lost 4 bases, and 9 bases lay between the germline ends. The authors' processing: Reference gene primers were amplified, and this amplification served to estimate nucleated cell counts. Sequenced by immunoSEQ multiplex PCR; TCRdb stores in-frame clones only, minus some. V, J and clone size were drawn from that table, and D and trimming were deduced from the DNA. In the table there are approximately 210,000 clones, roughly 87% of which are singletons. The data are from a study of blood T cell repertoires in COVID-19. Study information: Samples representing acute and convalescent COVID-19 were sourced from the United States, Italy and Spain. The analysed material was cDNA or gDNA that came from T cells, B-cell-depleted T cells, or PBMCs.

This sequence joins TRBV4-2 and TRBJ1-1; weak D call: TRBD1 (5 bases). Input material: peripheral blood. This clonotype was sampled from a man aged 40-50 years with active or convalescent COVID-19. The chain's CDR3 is CASSQGGFTEAFF. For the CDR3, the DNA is TGTGCCAGCAGCCAGGGGGGTTTCACTGAAGCTTTCTTT.